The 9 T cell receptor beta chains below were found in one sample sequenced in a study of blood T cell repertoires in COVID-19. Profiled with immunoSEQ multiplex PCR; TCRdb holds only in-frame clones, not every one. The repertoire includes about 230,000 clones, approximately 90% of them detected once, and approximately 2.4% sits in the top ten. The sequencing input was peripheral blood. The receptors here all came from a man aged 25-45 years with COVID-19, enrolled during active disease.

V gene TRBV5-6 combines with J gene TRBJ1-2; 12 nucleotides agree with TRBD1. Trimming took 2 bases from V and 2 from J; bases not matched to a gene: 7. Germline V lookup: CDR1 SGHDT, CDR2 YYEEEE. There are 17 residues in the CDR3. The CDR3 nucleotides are TGTGCCAGCAGCTTCGCGCGGGACAGGGGGCGAAACTATGGCTACACCTTC. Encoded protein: CASSFARDRGRNYGYTF.

Here the CDR3 DNA reads TGTGCCAGCAGCTTGGGACAGCACACCGGGGAGCTGTTTTTT. This codes for CASSLGQHTGELFF. The rearrangement joins TRBV7-7 to TRBJ2-2; 7 positions agree with TRBD1. The CDR3 sequence is 14 residues long. V was pared by 3 bases and J by 3 bases, with 1 base of the junction left unmatched. Germline assignment: CDR1 SSHAT and CDR2 FNYEAQ (reference sequence).

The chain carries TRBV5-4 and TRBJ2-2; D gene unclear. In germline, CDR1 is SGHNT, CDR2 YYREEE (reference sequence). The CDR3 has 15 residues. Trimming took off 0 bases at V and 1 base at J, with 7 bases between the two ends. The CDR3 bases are TGTGCCAGCAGCTTGGCTCGCGGGAACACCGGGGAGCTGTTTTTT. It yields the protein CASSLARGNTGELFF. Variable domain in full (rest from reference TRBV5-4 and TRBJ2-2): ETGVTQSPTHLIKTRGQQVTLRCSSQSGHNTVSWYQQALGQGPQFIFQYYREEENGRGNFPPRFSGLQFPNYSSELNVNALELDDSALYLCASSLARGNTGELFFGEGSRLTVL.

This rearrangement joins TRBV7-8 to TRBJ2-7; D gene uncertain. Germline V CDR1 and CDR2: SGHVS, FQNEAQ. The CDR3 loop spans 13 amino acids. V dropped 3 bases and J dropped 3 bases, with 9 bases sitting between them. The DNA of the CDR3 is TGTGCCAGCAGCTTGTCAAATTTCTACGAGCAGTACTTC. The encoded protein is CASSLSNFYEQYF.

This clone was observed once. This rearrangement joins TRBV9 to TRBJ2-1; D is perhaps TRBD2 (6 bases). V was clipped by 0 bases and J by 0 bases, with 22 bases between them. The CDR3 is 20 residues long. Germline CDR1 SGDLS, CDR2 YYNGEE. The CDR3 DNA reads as TGTGCCAGCAGCGTAGGGTCAGGCGGGACTGAATTGAGCTCCTACAATGAGCAGTTCTTC. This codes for CASSVGSGGTELSSYNEQFF.

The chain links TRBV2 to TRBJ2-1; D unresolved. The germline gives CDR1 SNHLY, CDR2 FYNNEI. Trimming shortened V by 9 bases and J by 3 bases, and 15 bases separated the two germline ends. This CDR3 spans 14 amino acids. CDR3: CASLQSPLYNEQFF. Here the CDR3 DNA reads TGTGCCAGTCTACAGAGTCCCCTCTACAATGAGCAGTTCTTC.

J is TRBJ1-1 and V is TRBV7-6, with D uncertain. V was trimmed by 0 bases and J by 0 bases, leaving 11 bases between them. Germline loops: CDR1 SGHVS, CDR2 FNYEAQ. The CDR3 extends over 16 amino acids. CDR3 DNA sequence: TGTGCCAGCAGCTTAGCACCCCCACCTATGAACACTGAAGCTTTCTTT. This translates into CASSLAPPPMNTEAFF.

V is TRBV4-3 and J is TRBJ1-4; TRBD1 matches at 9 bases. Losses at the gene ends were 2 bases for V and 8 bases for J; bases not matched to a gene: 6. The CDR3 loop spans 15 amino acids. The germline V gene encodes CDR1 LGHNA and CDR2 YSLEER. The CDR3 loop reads CASSQLTGQGEKLFF. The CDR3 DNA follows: TGCGCCAGCAGCCAATTAACAGGACAGGGGGAAAAACTGTTTTTT.

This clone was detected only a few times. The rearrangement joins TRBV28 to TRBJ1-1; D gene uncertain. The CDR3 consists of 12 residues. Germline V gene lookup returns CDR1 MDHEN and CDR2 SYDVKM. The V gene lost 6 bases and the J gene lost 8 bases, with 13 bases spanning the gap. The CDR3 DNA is TGTGCCAGCAGCTCCGGGAGGTCGGAAGCTTTCTTT. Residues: CASSSGRSEAFF.